This is a list of T cell receptor beta chains from one sample in a study of monozygotic twins with cystic fibrosis. Some clones are missing from TCRdb's copy, which holds only in-frame ones; the method was immunoSEQ multiplex PCR. Of 30,000 or so clones listed, more than 55% are singletons. Input material: blood. The receptors here all came from a girl aged 5 to 17 with cystic fibrosis. CDR3s include the opening cysteine and the closing phenylalanine or tryptophan. D genes are given only for firm matches. Size is omitted from some rows. Given values are once, few, many or a class for expanded clones.

abundance,v_gene,j_gene,d_gene,len,CDR3aa,CDR3nt
NA,TRBV5-1,TRBJ2-4,NA,13,CASSYATGDIQYF,TGCGCCAGCAGCTACGCGACCGGGGACATTCAGTACTTC
once,TRBV6-6,TRBJ2-3,TRBD2,15,CASSYSSGTTDTQYF,TGTGCCAGCAGCTATAGTAGCGGGACCACAGATACGCAGTATTTT
NA,TRBV29-1,TRBJ1-2,NA,13,CSVQAGSGYGYTF,TGCAGCGTTCAGGCAGGGTCGGGCTATGGCTACACCTTC
NA,TRBV6-5,TRBJ1-3,NA,15,CASSPRWGYGNTIYF,TGTGCCAGCAGTCCCCGGTGGGGGTATGGAAACACCATATATTTT
NA,TRBV7-2,TRBJ1-1,TRBD1,18,CASSLDLGQGAYNTEAFF,TGTGCCAGCAGCTTAGATTTGGGTCAGGGGGCCTATAACACTGAAGCTTTCTTT
NA,TRBV19,TRBJ2-3,NA,12,CATSILGDTQYF,TGTGCCACCAGCATCTTGGGCGATACGCAGTATTTT
few,TRBV30,TRBJ2-6,NA,13,CASGKAGANVLTF,TGTGCCTCTGGGAAGGCGGGGGCCAACGTCCTGACTTTC
NA,TRBV5-4,TRBJ1-1,NA,14,CASSSRSLNTEAFF,TGTGCCAGCAGCTCACGGAGTCTGAACACTGAAGCTTTCTTT
NA,TRBV25-1,TRBJ2-2,NA,14,CASMSDFYTGELFF,TGTGCCAGCATGTCGGACTTCTACACCGGGGAGCTGTTTTTT
NA,TRBV27,TRBJ1-5,NA,11,CASGQGEPQHF,TGTGCCAGCGGTCAGGGTGAGCCCCAGCATTTT
NA,TRBV10-3,TRBJ2-1,TRBD2,15,CAISESLAGVNEQFF,TGTGCCATCAGTGAGTCGCTAGCGGGAGTAAATGAGCAGTTCTTC
few,TRBV5-6,TRBJ1-1,TRBD1,18,CASRLTGKPLSGFTEAFF,TGTGCCAGCAGACTGACAGGGAAGCCCTTGTCTGGGTTCACTGAAGCTTTCTTT
NA,TRBV27,TRBJ2-1,NA,14,CASSFDPSYNEQFF,TGTGCCAGCAGTTTTGATCCCTCCTACAATGAGCAGTTCTTC
few,TRBV5-4,TRBJ2-3,TRBD1,14,CASSRRTGEDTQYF,TGTGCCAGCAGCAGAAGGACAGGGGAAGATACGCAGTATTTT
NA,TRBV6-6,TRBJ1-5,NA,15,CASTDNGYSNQPQHF,TGTGCCAGCACCGATAACGGGTATAGCAATCAGCCCCAGCATTTT
NA,TRBV15,TRBJ1-5,NA,17,CATSRDLFQGTNQPQHF,TGTGCCACCAGCAGAGATCTCTTCCAGGGCACAAATCAGCCCCAGCATTTT
NA,TRBV4-3,TRBJ1-4,NA,17,CASSQDGPGATNEKLFF,TGCGCCAGCAGCCAAGATGGTCCGGGGGCAACTAATGAAAAACTGTTTTTT
NA,TRBV7-2,TRBJ2-5,TRBD2,19,CASSLVRGLAGGTMETQYF,TGTGCCAGCAGCTTAGTTCGTGGGCTAGCGGGAGGCACCATGGAGACCCAGTACTTC
NA,TRBV19,TRBJ1-2,TRBD1,16,CASSPTWGQINYGYTF,TGTGCCAGTAGTCCTACCTGGGGACAGATTAACTATGGCTACACCTTC
NA,TRBV7-9,TRBJ2-5,TRBD1,15,CASSLRQGAVETQYF,TGTGCCAGCAGCTTAAGACAGGGGGCGGTGGAGACCCAGTACTTC
NA,TRBV9,TRBJ2-1,TRBD1,14,CASSSRDSYNEQFF,TGTGCCAGCAGCAGCCGGGACAGTTACAATGAGCAGTTCTTC
NA,TRBV7-9,TRBJ2-1,TRBD2,15,CASSGTSGRMNEQFF,TGTGCCAGCAGCGGGACTAGCGGGAGGATGAATGAGCAGTTCTTC
NA,TRBV9,TRBJ2-5,TRBD2,15,CASSRELAGGETQYF,TGTGCCAGCAGCCGAGAACTAGCGGGAGGAGAGACCCAGTACTTC
NA,TRBV9,TRBJ1-4,NA,15,CASSATASTNEKLFF,TGTGCCAGCAGCGCCACAGCCTCAACTAATGAAAAACTGTTTTTT
NA,TRBV29-1,TRBJ2-1,TRBD2,15,CSVATSGGAYNEQFF,TGCAGCGTCGCGACTAGCGGGGGGGCCTACAATGAGCAGTTCTTC
NA,TRBV6-6,TRBJ2-7,TRBD1,12,CASSPRGYEQYF,TGTGCCAGCAGTCCCAGGGGGTACGAGCAGTACTTC
few,TRBV6-6,TRBJ1-2,NA,15,CASRRTGGLRYGYTF,TGTGCCAGCAGACGGACTGGGGGCCTTAGGTATGGCTACACCTTC
NA,TRBV6-6,TRBJ1-5,NA,16,CASTESWDTNNQPQHF,TGTGCCAGCACCGAAAGTTGGGACACTAACAATCAGCCCCAGCATTTT
NA,TRBV29-1,TRBJ2-5,NA,12,CSVDPSRETQYF,TGCAGCGTTGACCCTAGTCGGGAGACCCAGTACTTC
NA,TRBV5-6,TRBJ2-4,TRBD1,16,CASSLVGQGARNIQYF,TGTGCCAGCAGCTTGGTAGGACAGGGGGCTAGAAACATTCAGTACTTC
NA,TRBV9,TRBJ1-4,TRBD1,15,CASSPRQGSGEKLFF,TGTGCCAGCAGCCCTCGACAGGGAAGCGGTGAAAAACTGTTTTTT
NA,TRBV2,TRBJ1-1,TRBD1,14,CASTRDRANTEAFF,TGTGCCAGCACCCGGGACAGGGCGAACACTGAAGCTTTCTTT
NA,TRBV9,TRBJ1-2,TRBD1,13,CASSPTGEHGYTF,TGTGCCAGCAGCCCCACAGGGGAGCATGGCTACACCTTC
few,TRBV19,TRBJ2-6,NA,17,CASSNRASISGANVLTF,TGTGCCAGTAGTAACCGGGCCTCCATCTCTGGGGCCAACGTCCTGACTTTC
NA,TRBV27,TRBJ2-4,TRBD2,15,CASSALGLAENIQYF,TGTGCCAGCAGTGCCCTTGGACTAGCGGAAAACATTCAGTACTTC
NA,TRBV7-2,TRBJ2-7,TRBD1,14,CASSHGDRAFEQYF,TGTGCCAGCAGCCACGGGGACAGGGCCTTCGAGCAGTACTTC
NA,TRBV9,TRBJ2-2,NA,13,CASSVTLTGELFF,TGTGCCAGCAGCGTAACCCTTACCGGGGAGCTGTTTTTT
NA,TRBV19,TRBJ2-5,TRBD1,15,CASSHRGRGGETQYF,TGTGCCAGTAGTCACAGGGGGCGCGGGGGCGAGACCCAGTACTTC
NA,TRBV7-2,TRBJ1-2,TRBD1,13,CASSYRTGYGYTF,TGTGCCAGCAGCTACCGGACAGGCTATGGCTACACCTTC
NA,TRBV29-1,TRBJ2-1,NA,14,CSVGQTVSYNEQFF,TGCAGCGTTGGTCAGACGGTCTCCTACAATGAGCAGTTCTTC
few,TRBV27,TRBJ2-2,NA,12,CASGLNTGELFF,TGTGCCAGCGGACTCAACACCGGGGAGCTGTTTTTT
few,TRBV28,TRBJ1-5,NA,15,CASSTGGVGNQPQHF,TGTGCCAGTTCGACAGGTGGGGTCGGCAATCAGCCCCAGCATTTT
NA,TRBV7-9,TRBJ2-1,TRBD2,12,CASSSTSGAGFF,TGTGCCAGCAGCTCGACTAGCGGAGCGGGGTTCTTC
NA,TRBV13,TRBJ2-6,NA,19,CASSETTGTFSSGANVLTF,TGTGCCAGCAGCGAGACTACCGGGACTTTTAGCTCTGGGGCCAACGTCCTGACTTTC
NA,TRBV2,TRBJ1-4,NA,12,CASSTTGEKLFF,TGTGCCAGCAGCACGACGGGGGAAAAACTGTTTTTT
NA,TRBV7-9,TRBJ1-2,NA,12,CASSSSGGGYTF,TGTGCCAGCAGCTCCTCCGGGGGCGGCTACACCTTC
once,TRBV30,TRBJ2-7,TRBD2,13,CARSSGSTTEQYF,TGTGCCAGATCTAGCGGGAGTACTACCGAGCAGTACTTC
NA,TRBV29-1,TRBJ2-3,NA,14,CSVEAGIHTDTQYF,TGCAGCGTTGAAGCGGGGATTCACACAGATACGCAGTATTTT
NA,TRBV30,TRBJ2-7,TRBD2,15,CAWSVEGLAGYEQYF,TGTGCCTGGAGTGTAGAGGGACTAGCGGGCTACGAGCAGTACTTC
NA,TRBV5-5,TRBJ2-7,TRBD2,14,CASSIGTSGYEQYF,TGTGCCAGCAGCATCGGGACTAGCGGCTACGAGCAGTACTTC
NA,TRBV30,TRBJ2-3,TRBD2,19,CAWSVYPPGMTGGADTQYF,TGTGCCTGGAGTGTATACCCCCCTGGAATGACGGGAGGGGCAGATACGCAGTATTTT
NA,TRBV30,TRBJ1-5,TRBD1,15,CAWSVGQGVRQPQHF,TGTGCCTGGAGTGTTGGACAGGGGGTTCGTCAGCCCCAGCATTTT
NA,TRBV7-3,TRBJ2-1,TRBD2,16,CASSSREASSYNEQFF,TGTGCCAGCAGCTCCCGGGAGGCCTCCTCCTACAATGAGCAGTTCTTC
NA,TRBV27,TRBJ2-2,NA,12,CASSRLTGELFF,TGTGCCAGCAGTCGATTGACCGGGGAGCTGTTTTTT
few,TRBV30,TRBJ1-4,NA,15,CAWSVSEVSNEKLFF,TGTGCCTGGAGTGTATCCGAGGTGAGTAATGAAAAACTGTTTTTT